What follows are 16 T cell receptor beta chains derived from one specimen sequenced in a study of identical twins. MiXCR, run by TCRdb on the 5' RACE reads, gives a single entry per CDR3 protein. Among approximately 530,000 distinct CDR3 sequences listed, 20% to 25% were seen once. In addition, the sample was reused for a study of yellow fever vaccine responses in identical twins.

The sample was CD4+ T cells sorted from blood. These receptors all stem from a woman between 18 and 29 years old in good health.

The CDR3 DNA sequence: TGTGCCATCAGTGGGACAGGAATGAACACTGAAGCTTTCTTT. Translated, it gives CAISGTGMNTEAFF. V and J are TRBV10-3 and TRBJ1-1; 7 nucleotides align to TRBD1. CDR3 length equals 14 residues. Trimming cost V 4 bases and J 0 bases; bases outside gene matches: 2. The germline V gene has CDR1 ENHRY and CDR2 SYGVKD.

The rearrangement links TRBV4-1 to TRBJ2-1, with D perhaps being TRBD1 or TRBD2 (5 bases each). The CDR3 is 17 amino acids. The ends were cut back, 4 bases at V and 3 bases at J, with 19 bases in the middle. Germline V gene data show CDR1 as MGHRA and CDR2 as YSYEKL. The DNA for the CDR3 is TGCGCCAGCAGCCGAACAGGTGGGACCAGCAACTACAATGAGCAGTTCTTC. It translates to CASSRTGGTSNYNEQFF.

This clonotype came up a few times. The rearrangement uses TRBV4-1 and TRBJ2-1; D remains ambiguous. This CDR3 contains 14 residues. V was trimmed by 1 base and J by 7 bases, leaving 11 bases between them. CDR1 is MGHRA, CDR2 YSYEKL, per germline. The CDR3 sequence: CASSQVLPKNEQFF. The CDR3 DNA is TGCGCCAGCAGCCAAGTTTTACCTAAAAATGAGCAGTTCTTC.

The chain links TRBV5-1 to TRBJ2-7; possible D gene TRBD1, 5 bases. Germline CDR1 SGHRS, CDR2 YFSETQ. V shed 1 base and J shed 5 bases, with 13 bases lying between them. This CDR3 is 14 amino acids long. The CDR3 region is CASSLSPGSNEQYV. The CDR3 DNA sequence: TGCGCCAGCAGCTTGTCTCCAGGGTCAAACGAGCAGTACGTC.

The CDR3 sequence: CSAPSYNEQFF. CDR3 DNA sequence: TGCAGTGCTCCCTCGTACAATGAGCAGTTCTTC. This sequence joins TRBV20-1 and TRBJ2-1; D uncertain. V shed 5 bases and J shed 4 bases, with 6 bases lying between them. Germline V gene sequence: CDR1 DFQATT, CDR2 SNEGSKA (reference sequence). This CDR3 spans 11 amino acids.

The chain recombines TRBV4-1 with TRBJ1-5; possibly TRBD1 for D (6 bases). Germline-derived CDR1 and CDR2 are MGHRA and YSYEKL. The CDR3 is 17 amino acids. Trimming removed 1 base from V and 1 base from J, with 14 bases in between. DNA for the CDR3: TGCGCCAGCAGCCAAGTTCGGGCAGGGGTGAGCAATCAGCCCCAGCATTTT. Protein sequence: CASSQVRAGVSNQPQHF.

This clonotype was picked up a small number of times. CDR3 nucleotides: TGCGCCAGCAGCTTTCGCGAGTTAGGCGGAATGAACACTGAAGCTTTCTTT. This encodes CASSFRELGGMNTEAFF. J is TRBJ1-1 and V is TRBV5-1; D is unclear. The V and J ends lost 2 bases and 0 bases respectively, with 17 bases between them. The CDR3 has 17 residues. In germline, CDR1 is SGHRS, CDR2 YFSETQ.

The genes are TRBV24-1 and TRBJ2-1; TRBD1 agrees at 8 bases. The CDR3 sequence is 15 residues long. Germline V CDR1 and CDR2: KGHDR, SFDVKD. Trimming cost V 8 bases and J 5 bases; bases outside gene matches: 10. CDR3 in amino acids: CATTGKGTGHNEQFF. As DNA, the CDR3 is TGTGCCACCACCGGAAAAGGGACAGGACACAATGAGCAGTTCTTC.

About this clonotype: An end of the junction does not agree with germline; a read error may underlie this. The chain combines TRBV20-1 with TRBJ1-3; 7 bases agree with TRBD1. Germline CDR1 reads DFQATT; CDR2 reads SNEGSKA (reference sequence). The CDR3 is 14 amino acids. CDR3 sequence reads: CSARDRAGGSTIYF. The DNA of the CDR3 is TGCAGTGCTCGAGACAGGGCGGGCGGAAGCACCATATATTTT.

V gene TRBV6-5 combines with J gene TRBJ2-3, with TRBD1 matching 7 bases. V lost 2 bases and J lost 3; bases outside the gene matches: 11. The CDR3 has 17 residues. CDR1 is MNHEY, CDR2 SVGAGI, per germline. The chain's CDR3 is CASSYAYRGPGTDTQYF. The CDR3 DNA is TGTGCCAGCAGTTACGCCTACAGGGGCCCAGGGACAGATACGCAGTATTTT.

The V and J genes are TRBV7-2 and TRBJ2-5, with D perhaps TRBD2 (6 bases). CDR1 SGHTA and CDR2 FQGNSA come from the germline V gene. This CDR3 region has 15 residues. V was clipped by 5 bases and J by 1 base, with 14 bases between them. The CDR3 loop is CASSLGSRGQETQYF. The CDR3 DNA reads as TGTGCCAGCAGCCTGGGATCGCGGGGCCAAGAGACCCAGTACTTC.

The V call is TRBV5-1, the J call TRBJ1-1, with D possibly matching TRBD1 (5 bases). Per the germline V gene, CDR1 is SGHRS and CDR2 is YFSETQ. V was shortened by 4 bases and J by 0 bases, with 13 bases between the two germline ends. The CDR3 has 15 amino acids. CDR3 residues: CASSRDGEMNTEAFF. CDR3 nucleotide sequence: TGCGCCAGCAGCCGGGACGGCGAGATGAACACTGAAGCTTTCTTT. The full variable domain, in which reference TRBV5-1 and TRBJ1-1 provide the parts outside the CDR3, is KAGVTQTPRYLIKTRGQQVTLSCSPISGHRSVSWYQQTPGQGLQFLFEYFSETQRNKGNFPGRFSGRQFSNSRSEMNVSTLELGDSALYLCASSRDGEMNTEAFFGQGTRLTVV.

The rearrangement uses TRBV4-1 and TRBJ1-6, with a weak D call TRBD1 (6 bases). V was cut by 0 bases and J by 7 bases, with 10 bases left in between. This CDR3 region has 15 residues. CDR1 is MGHRA, CDR2 YSYEKL, per germline. This CDR3 is CASSQEGRGNSPLHF. As DNA, the CDR3 is TGCGCCAGCAGCCAAGAGGGCAGGGGAAATTCACCCCTCCACTTT.

The chain uses TRBV12-3 or TRBV12-4 and TRBJ1-1; D unresolved. CDR3 length equals 16 residues. The V end was cut by 2 bases, the J end by 1 base, with 14 bases between. The CDR3 nucleotides read TGTGCCAGCAGTTTACCCGCTGGGCAGGCGAACACTGAAGCTTTCTTT. Encoded protein: CASSLPAGQANTEAFF.

This rearrangement joins TRBV25-1 to TRBJ2-3; TRBD2 is a possible D gene (5 bases). Trimming shortened V by 4 bases and J by 3 bases, and 14 bases separated the two germline ends. Looked up from germline, CDR1 is MGHDK and CDR2 is SYGVNS. CDR3 length: 15 residues. The CDR3 spells CASSANPGRTDTQYF. In DNA form, the CDR3 reads TGTGCCAGCAGTGCCAACCCGGGGAGAACAGATACGCAGTATTTT. Full variable domain (missing parts from reference TRBV25-1 and TRBJ2-3): EADIYQTPRYLVIGTGKKITLECSQTMGHDKMYWYQQDPGMELHLIHYSYGVNSTEKGDLSSESTVSRIRTEHFPLTLESARPSHTSQYLCASSANPGRTDTQYFGPGTRLTVL.

The chain combines TRBV18 with TRBJ2-7, with D perhaps TRBD1 (5 bases). The CDR3 totals 13 residues. Between the trimmed V and J ends, which lost 0 bases and 6 bases, there was a span of 9 bases. From germline, CDR1 is KGHSH and CDR2 LQKENI. CDR3 bases: TGTGCCAGCTCACCACCTCAGGGAAGCGAGCAGTACGTC. Protein product: CASSPPQGSEQYV.